Given below is one TCR beta chain in context. This record belongs to a study of T cells in tuberculosis. Study as a whole: This South African cohort compared adolescents with or without latent tuberculosis against adults with active tuberculosis. PBMC were archived before or within 7 days of starting treatment.

Only in-frame clones appear in the TCRdb table, and some are missing; sequencing was by immunoSEQ multiplex PCR. The repertoire holds tens of thousands of clones, with around 90% as singletons. Stated time point: new active TB diagnosis, blood taken before or within 7 days of starting treatment. The material was PBMCs, obtained at tuberculosis diagnosis. This TCR was sampled from an adult with tuberculosis.

CDR3 bases: TGTGCCAGCAGCCCCGTGCCGGGACAGAGCTCCTACAATGAGCAGTTCTTC. Translation gives CASSPVPGQSSYNEQFF. V is TRBV9 and J is TRBJ2-1; 7 bases map to TRBD1. V shed 4 bases, J shed 0 bases, and the junction held 10 bases outside the gene matches. The CDR3 has 17 amino acids. CDR1 is SGDLS, CDR2 YYNGEE, per germline.